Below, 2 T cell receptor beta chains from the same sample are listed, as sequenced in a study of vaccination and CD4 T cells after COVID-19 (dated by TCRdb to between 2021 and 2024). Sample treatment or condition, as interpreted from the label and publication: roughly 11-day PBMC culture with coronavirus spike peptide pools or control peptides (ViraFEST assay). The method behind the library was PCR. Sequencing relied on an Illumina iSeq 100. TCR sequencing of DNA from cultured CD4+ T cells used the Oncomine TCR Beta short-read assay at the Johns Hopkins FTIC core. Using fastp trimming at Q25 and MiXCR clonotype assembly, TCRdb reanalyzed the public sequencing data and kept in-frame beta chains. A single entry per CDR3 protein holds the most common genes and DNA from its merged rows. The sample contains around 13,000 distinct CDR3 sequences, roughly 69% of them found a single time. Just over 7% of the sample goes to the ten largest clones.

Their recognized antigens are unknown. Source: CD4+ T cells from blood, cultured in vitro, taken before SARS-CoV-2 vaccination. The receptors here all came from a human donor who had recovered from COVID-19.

The CDR3 loop reads CASSFSKRLGTDTQYF. The CDR3 DNA reads as TGTGCCAGCAGCTTTTCAAAGCGGCTTGGCACAGATACGCAGTATTTT. The chain carries TRBV7-2 and TRBJ2-3, with TRBD2 as a possible D gene (5 bases). The CDR3 sequence is 16 residues long. Germline V gene sequence: CDR1 SGHTA, CDR2 FQGNSA. V dropped 3 bases and J dropped 1 base, with 14 bases sitting between them.

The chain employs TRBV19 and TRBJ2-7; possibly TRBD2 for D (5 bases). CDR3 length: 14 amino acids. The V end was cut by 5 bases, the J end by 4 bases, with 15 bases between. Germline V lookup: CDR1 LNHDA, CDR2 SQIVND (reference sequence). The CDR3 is CASSLRRGGYEQYF. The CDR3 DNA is TGTGCCAGTAGTCTTCGTAGAGGAGGTTACGAGCAGTACTTC.